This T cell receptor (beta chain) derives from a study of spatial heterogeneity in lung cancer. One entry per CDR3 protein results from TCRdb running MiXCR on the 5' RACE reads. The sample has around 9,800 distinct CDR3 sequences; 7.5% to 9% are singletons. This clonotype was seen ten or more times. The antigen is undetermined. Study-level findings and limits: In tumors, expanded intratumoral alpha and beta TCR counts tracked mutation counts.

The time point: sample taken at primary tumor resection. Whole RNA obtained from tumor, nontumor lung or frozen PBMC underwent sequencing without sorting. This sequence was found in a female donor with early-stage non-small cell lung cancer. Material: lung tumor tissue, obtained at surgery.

The CDR3 is CASSLIGGNIQYF. CDR3 sequence (DNA): TGTGCCAGCAGCCTCATCGGGGGAAACATTCAGTACTTC. The chain uses TRBV7-2 and TRBJ2-4; maybe TRBD2 (6 bases). The CDR3 covers 13 residues. V was trimmed by 5 bases and J by 6 bases, leaving 11 bases between them. Germline V gene sequence: CDR1 SGHTA, CDR2 FQGNSA.